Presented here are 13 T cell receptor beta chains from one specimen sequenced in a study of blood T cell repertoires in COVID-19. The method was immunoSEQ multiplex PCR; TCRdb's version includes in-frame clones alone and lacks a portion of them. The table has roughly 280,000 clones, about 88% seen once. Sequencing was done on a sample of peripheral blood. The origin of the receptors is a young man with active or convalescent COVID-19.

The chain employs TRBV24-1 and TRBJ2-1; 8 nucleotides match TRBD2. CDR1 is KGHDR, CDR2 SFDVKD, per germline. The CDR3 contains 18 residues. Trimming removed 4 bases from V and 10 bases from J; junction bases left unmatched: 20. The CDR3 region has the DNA TGTGCCACCAGTGAATACTCGGAACTAGCGGCAATTGAAGGAGAGCAGTTCTTC. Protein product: CATSEYSELAAIEGEQFF.

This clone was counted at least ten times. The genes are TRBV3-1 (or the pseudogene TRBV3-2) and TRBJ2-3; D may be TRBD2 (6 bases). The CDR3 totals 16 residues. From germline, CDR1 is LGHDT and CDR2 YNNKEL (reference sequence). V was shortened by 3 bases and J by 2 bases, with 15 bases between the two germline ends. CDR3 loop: CASSHLASVFTDTQYF. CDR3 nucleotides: TGTGCCAGCAGCCATCTAGCGTCGGTCTTCACAGATACGCAGTATTTT.

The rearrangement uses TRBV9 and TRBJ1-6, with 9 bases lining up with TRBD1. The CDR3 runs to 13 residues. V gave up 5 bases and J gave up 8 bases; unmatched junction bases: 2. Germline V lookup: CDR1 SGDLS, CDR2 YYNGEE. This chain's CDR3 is CASSGDRDSPLHF. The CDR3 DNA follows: TGTGCCAGCAGTGGGGACAGGGATTCACCCCTCCACTTT.

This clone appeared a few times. The CDR3 DNA follows: TGTGCCAGCAGCTTCGGGGGGGAGCAGTACTTC. Protein product: CASSFGGEQYF. The chain joins TRBV5-4 to TRBJ2-7, with TRBD2 matching 7 bases. The CDR3 totals 11 residues. Per the germline V gene, CDR1 is SGHNT and CDR2 is YYREEE (reference sequence). V lost 2 bases to trimming and J lost 7 bases; unmatched junction nucleotides: 0.

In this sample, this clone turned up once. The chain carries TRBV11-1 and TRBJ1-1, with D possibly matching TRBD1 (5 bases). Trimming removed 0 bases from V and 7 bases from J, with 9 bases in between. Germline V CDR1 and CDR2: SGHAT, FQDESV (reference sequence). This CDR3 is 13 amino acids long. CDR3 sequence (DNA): TGTGCCAGCAGCTTAGCGCAGGGCGGTGAAGCTTTCTTT. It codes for CASSLAQGGEAFF. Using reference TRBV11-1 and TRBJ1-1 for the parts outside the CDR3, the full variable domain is EAEVAQSPRYKITEKSQAVAFWCDPISGHATLYWYRQILGQGPELLVQFQDESVVDDSQLPKDRFSAERLKGVDSTLKIQPAELGDSAMYLCASSLAQGGEAFFGQGTRLTVV.

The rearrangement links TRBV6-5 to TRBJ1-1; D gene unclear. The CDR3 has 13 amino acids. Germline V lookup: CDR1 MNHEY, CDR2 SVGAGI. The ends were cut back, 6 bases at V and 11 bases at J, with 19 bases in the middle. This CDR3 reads CASRLLTGLTAFF. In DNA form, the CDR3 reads TGTGCCAGCAGACTCCTGACGGGGTTAACGGCTTTCTTT.

The CDR3, as DNA: TGTGCCAGCACCCTTGGGGGGGCATCCTACAATGAGCAGTTCTTC. Amino acids: CASTLGGASYNEQFF. The chain links TRBV28 to TRBJ2-1, with D possibly TRBD2 on 7 matching bases. This CDR3 spans 15 amino acids. Germline lookup yields CDR1 MDHEN and CDR2 SYDVKM. V dropped 7 bases and J dropped 1 base, with 14 bases sitting between them.

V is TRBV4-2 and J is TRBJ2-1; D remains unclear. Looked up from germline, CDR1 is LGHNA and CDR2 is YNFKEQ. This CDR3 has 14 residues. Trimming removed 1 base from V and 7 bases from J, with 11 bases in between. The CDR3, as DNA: TGTGCCAGCAGCCAAGGGGCTCTATGGAATGAGCAGTTCTTC. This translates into CASSQGALWNEQFF.

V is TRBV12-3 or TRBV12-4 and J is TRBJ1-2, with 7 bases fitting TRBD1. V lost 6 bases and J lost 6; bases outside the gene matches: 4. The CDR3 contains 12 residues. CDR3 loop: CASSLQGNGYTF. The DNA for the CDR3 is TGTGCCAGCAGCCTACAGGGGAATGGCTACACCTTC.

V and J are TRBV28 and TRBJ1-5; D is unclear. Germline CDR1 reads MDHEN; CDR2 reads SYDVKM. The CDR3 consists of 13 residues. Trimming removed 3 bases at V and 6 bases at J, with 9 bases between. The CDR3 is CASSFSPGQPQHF. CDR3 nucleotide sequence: TGTGCCAGCAGTTTTTCACCAGGTCAGCCCCAGCATTTT.

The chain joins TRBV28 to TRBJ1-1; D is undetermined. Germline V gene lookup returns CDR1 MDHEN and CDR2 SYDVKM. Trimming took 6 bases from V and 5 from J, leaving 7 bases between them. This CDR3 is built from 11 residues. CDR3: CASRSGTEAFF. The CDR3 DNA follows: TGTGCCAGCAGGTCAGGAACTGAAGCTTTCTTT.

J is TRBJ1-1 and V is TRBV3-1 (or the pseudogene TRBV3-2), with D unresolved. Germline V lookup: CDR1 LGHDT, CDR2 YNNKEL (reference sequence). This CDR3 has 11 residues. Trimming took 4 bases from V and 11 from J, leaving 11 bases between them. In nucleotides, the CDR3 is TGTGCCAGCAGCCGCGAGGCTCAGGCTTTCTTT. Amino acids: CASSREAQAFF.

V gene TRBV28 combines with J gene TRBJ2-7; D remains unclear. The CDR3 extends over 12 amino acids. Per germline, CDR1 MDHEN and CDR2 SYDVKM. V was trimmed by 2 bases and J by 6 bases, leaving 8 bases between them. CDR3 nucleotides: TGTGCCAGCAGTTTAATTGCCGGCGAGCAGTACTTC. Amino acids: CASSLIAGEQYF.